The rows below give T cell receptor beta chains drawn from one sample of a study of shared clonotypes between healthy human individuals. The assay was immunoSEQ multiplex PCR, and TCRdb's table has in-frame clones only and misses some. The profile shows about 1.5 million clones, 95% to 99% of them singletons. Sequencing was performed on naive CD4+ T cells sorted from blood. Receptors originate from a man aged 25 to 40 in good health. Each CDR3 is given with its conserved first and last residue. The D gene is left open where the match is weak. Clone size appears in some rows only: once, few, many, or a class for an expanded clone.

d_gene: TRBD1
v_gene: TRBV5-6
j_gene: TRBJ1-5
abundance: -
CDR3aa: CASSRDRGNSNQPQHF
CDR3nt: TGTGCCAGCAGCCGGGACAGGGGGAATAGCAATCAGCCCCAGCATTTT

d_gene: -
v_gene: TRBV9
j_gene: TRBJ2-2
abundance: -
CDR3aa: CASSVASGGSYTGELFF
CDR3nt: TGTGCCAGCAGCGTAGCTTCTGGGGGATCGTACACCGGGGAGCTGTTTTTT

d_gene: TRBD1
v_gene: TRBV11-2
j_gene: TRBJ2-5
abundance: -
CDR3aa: CATRTLTGGTGETQYF
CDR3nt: TGTGCCACCAGAACCCTGACAGGGGGTACAGGGGAGACCCAGTACTTC

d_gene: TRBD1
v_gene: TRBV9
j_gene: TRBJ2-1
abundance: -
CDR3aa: CASSVDAVRGEQFF
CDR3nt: TGTGCCAGCAGCGTAGATGCGGTCAGGGGGGAGCAGTTCTTC

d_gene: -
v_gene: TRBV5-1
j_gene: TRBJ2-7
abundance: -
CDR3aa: CASSLAVIAYEQYF
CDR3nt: TGCGCCAGCAGCTTGGCAGTTATCGCCTACGAGCAGTACTTC

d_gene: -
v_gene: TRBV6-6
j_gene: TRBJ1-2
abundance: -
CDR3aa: CASSYTRTVLYGYTF
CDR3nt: TGTGCCAGCAGTTACACGAGGACAGTACTCTATGGCTACACCTTC

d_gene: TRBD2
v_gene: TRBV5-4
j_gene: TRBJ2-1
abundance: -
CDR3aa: CASSSGTSGTNEQFF
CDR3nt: TGTGCCAGCAGCTCCGGGACTAGCGGGACCAATGAGCAGTTCTTC

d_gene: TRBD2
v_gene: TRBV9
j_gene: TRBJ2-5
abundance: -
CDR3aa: CASSVGPSGSFETQYF
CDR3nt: TGTGCCAGCAGCGTAGGGCCTAGCGGGAGTTTCGAGACCCAGTACTTC

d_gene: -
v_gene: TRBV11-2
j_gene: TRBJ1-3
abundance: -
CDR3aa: CASSSIRVAVSGNTIYF
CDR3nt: TGTGCCAGCAGCTCCATTCGCGTCGCGGTCTCTGGAAACACCATATATTTT

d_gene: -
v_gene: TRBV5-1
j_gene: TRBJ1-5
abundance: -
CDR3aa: CASSLMPENNQPQHF
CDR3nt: TGCGCCAGCAGCTTAATGCCAGAGAATAATCAGCCCCAGCATTTT

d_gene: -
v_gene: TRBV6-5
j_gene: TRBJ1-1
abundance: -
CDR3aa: CASSRWGVESTEAFF
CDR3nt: TGTGCCAGCAGTCGGTGGGGGGTAGAAAGCACTGAAGCTTTCTTT

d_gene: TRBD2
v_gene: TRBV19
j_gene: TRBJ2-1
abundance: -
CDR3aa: CASSIASGRANEQFF
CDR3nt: TGTGCCAGTAGTATAGCCAGCGGGAGGGCCAATGAGCAGTTCTTC

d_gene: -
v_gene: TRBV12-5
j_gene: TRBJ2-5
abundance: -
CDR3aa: CASGLSGTQYF
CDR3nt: TGTGCTAGTGGTTTGTCAGGTACCCAGTACTTC

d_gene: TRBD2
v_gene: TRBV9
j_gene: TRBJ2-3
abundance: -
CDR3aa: CASSQLAGVPDTQYF
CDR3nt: TGTGCCAGCTCACAACTAGCGGGAGTACCTGATACGCAGTATTTT

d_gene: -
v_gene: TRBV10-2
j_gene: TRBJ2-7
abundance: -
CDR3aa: CASSDWRQISYEQYF
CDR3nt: TGCGCCAGCTCCGACTGGAGACAGATCTCCTACGAGCAGTACTTC

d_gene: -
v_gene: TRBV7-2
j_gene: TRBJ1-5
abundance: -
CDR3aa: CASSLQGHQPQHF
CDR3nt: TGTGCCAGCAGCTTACAGGGGCATCAGCCCCAGCATTTT

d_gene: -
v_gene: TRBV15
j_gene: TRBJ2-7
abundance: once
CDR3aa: CATSRDLDTTYEQYF
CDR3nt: TGTGCCACCAGCAGAGATTTGGACACAACCTACGAGCAGTACTTC

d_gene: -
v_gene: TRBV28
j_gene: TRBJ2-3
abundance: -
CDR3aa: CASTYGEDTQYF
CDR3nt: TGTGCCAGCACCTACGGGGAGGATACGCAGTATTTT

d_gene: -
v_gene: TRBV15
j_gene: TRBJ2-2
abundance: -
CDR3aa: CATSNRDLRTGELFF
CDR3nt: TGTGCCACCAGTAACCGGGACCTACGCACCGGGGAGCTGTTTTTT

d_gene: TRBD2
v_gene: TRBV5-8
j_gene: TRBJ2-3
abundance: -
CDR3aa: CASSLGLADGDTQYF
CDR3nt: TGTGCCAGCAGCTTGGGTCTAGCGGACGGGGATACGCAGTATTTT

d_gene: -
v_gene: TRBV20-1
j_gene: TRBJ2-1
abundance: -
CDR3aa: CSAPTPRKQFF
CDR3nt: TGCAGTGCCCCCACGCCTAGGAAGCAGTTCTTC

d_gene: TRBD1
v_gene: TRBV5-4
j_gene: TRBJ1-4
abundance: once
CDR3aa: CASSSGGYGLERLFF
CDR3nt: TGTGCCAGCAGCTCAGGGGGGTACGGTTTGGAACGACTGTTTTTT

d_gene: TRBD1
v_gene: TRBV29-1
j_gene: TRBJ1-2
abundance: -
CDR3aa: CSVGNRAGGEGYGYTF
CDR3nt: TGCAGCGTTGGAAATCGGGCAGGGGGCGAGGGCTATGGCTACACCTTC

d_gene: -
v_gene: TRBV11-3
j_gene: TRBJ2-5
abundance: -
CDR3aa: CASSLPRGREETQYF
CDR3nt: TGTGCCAGCAGCCTTCCCAGGGGCAGGGAAGAGACCCAGTACTTC

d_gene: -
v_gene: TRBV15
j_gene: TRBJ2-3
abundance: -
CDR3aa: CATSPREPSTDTQYF
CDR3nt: TGTGCCACCAGCCCCCGTGAGCCTTCCACAGATACGCAGTATTTT

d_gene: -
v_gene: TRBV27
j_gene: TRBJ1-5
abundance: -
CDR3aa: CASSLKGSENQPQHF
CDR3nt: TGTGCCAGCAGTTTAAAGGGGAGTGAGAATCAGCCCCAGCATTTT

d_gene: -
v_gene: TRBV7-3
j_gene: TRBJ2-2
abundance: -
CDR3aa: CASSLGTVNTGELFF
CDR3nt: TGTGCCAGCAGCTTAGGGACGGTGAACACCGGGGAGCTGTTTTTT

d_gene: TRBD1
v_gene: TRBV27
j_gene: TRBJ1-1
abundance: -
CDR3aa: CASSLQGAWGEAFF
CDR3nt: TGTGCCAGCAGTTTACAGGGGGCGTGGGGTGAAGCTTTCTTT

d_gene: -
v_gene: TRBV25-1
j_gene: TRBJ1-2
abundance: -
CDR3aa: CASSVAGAGGYTF
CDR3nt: TGTGCCAGCAGTGTGGCCGGGGCAGGAGGCTACACCTTC

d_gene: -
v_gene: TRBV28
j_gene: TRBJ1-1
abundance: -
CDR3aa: CASSPPDGMNTEAFF
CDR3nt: TGTGCCAGCAGTCCCCCCGACGGAATGAACACTGAAGCTTTCTTT

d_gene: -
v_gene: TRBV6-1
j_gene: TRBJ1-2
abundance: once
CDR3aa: CASSELVGSGYTF
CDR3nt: TGTGCCAGCAGTGAATTAGTCGGTAGTGGCTACACCTTC

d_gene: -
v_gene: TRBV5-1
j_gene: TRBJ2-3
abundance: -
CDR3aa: CASSRDPITSTDTQYF
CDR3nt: TGCGCCAGCAGCAGGGACCCGATAACTAGCACAGATACGCAGTATTTT

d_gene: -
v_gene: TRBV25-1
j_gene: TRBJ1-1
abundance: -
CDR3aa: CASKGDMKAFF
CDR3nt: TGTGCCAGCAAGGGGGATATGAAAGCTTTCTTT

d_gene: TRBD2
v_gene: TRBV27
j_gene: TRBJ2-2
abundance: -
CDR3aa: CASRAGTTNTGELFF
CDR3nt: TGTGCCAGCAGGGCCGGGACTACCAACACCGGGGAGCTGTTTTTT

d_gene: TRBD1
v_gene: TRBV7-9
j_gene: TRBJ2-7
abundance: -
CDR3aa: CASSPRTGRDYEQYF
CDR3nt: TGTGCCAGCAGCCCCCGGACAGGGCGCGATTACGAGCAGTACTTC

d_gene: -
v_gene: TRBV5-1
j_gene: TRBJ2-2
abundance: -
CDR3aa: CASSLVESGELFF
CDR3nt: TGCGCCAGCAGCTTGGTCGAGAGCGGGGAGCTGTTTTTT

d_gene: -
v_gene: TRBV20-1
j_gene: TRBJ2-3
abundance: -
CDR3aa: CSAYGGDTQYF
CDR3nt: TGCAGTGCCTATGGGGGAGATACGCAGTATTTT

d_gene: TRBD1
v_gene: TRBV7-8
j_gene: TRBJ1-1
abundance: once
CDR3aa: CASSLTPKDRVNTEAFF
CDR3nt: TGTGCCAGCAGCTTAACACCAAAGGACAGGGTTAATACTGAAGCTTTCTTT

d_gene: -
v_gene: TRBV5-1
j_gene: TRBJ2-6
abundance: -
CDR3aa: CASRPLSSGANVLTF
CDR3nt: TGCGCCAGCAGACCTCTCTCCTCTGGGGCCAACGTCCTGACTTTC

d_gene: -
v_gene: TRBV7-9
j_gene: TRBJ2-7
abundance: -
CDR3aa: CASSLRAGEKDEQYF
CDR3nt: TGTGCCAGCAGCTTAAGGGCAGGGGAAAAGGACGAGCAGTACTTC

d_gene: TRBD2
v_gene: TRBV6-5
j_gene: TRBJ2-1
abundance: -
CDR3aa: CASSQLAGGRNEQFF
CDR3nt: TGTGCCAGCAGCCAGCTAGCGGGAGGGCGCAATGAGCAGTTCTTC

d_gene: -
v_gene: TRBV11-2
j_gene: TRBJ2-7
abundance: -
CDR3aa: CASSLLVGRSYEQYF
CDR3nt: TGTGCCAGCAGCTTACTAGTTGGTCGCTCCTACGAGCAGTACTTC

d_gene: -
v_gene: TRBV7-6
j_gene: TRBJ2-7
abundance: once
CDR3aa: CASSFSHATGGATYEQYF
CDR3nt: TGTGCCAGCAGCTTCTCTCACGCAACGGGCGGGGCGACCTACGAGCAGTACTTC

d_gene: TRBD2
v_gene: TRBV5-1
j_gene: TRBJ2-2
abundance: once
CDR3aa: CASSPGTSGNFWTGELFF
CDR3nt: TGCGCCAGCAGCCCCGGGACTAGCGGGAATTTTTGGACCGGGGAGCTGTTTTTT

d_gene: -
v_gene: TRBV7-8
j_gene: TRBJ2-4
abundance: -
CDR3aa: CASSLEAHLAKNIQYF
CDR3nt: TGTGCCAGCAGCTTAGAGGCACACCTCGCCAAAAACATTCAGTACTTC

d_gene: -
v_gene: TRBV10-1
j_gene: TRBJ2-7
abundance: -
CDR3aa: CASSEWGAASYEQYF
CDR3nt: TGCGCCAGCAGTGAGTGGGGGGCCGCCTCCTACGAGCAGTACTTC